One and the same sample provided the 23 T cell receptor beta chains below, sequenced in a study of cytomegalovirus exposure and HLA in healthy donors. The PCR made use of 60 Vbeta and 13 Jbeta primers. The protocol was immunoSEQ multiplex PCR, while the TCRdb copy is restricted to in-frame clones and leaves out a portion. The sample yields about 150,000 clones, roughly 70% seen once. What was sequenced was PBMCs. These receptors all come from a woman aged 40 to 50 in good health and CMV-seronegative.

The chain combines TRBV29-1 with TRBJ2-1; possibly TRBD1 for D (6 bases). CDR1 SQVTM and CDR2 ANQGSEA come from the germline V gene. V lost 5 bases to trimming and J lost 2 bases, with 13 bases between them. The CDR3 length is 14 residues. The CDR3 nucleotides read TGCAGCGTTAAGGCGGACAGTCCCTACAATGAGCAGTTCTTC. It encodes CSVKADSPYNEQFF.

The CDR3 is CASSPGGGYGYTF. DNA for the CDR3: TGTGCCAGCAGTCCGGGGGGAGGATATGGCTACACCTTC. The chain couples TRBV6-6 to TRBJ1-2, with D maybe TRBD1 (5 bases). Per the germline V gene, CDR1 is MNHNY and CDR2 is SVGAGI (reference sequence). This CDR3 spans 13 amino acids. V lost 5 bases to trimming and J lost 5 bases, with 12 bases between them.

This clone showed up just once. The CDR3 region is CASSSSPNALGPIQYF. The CDR3 DNA reads as TGTGCCAGCAGTTCCTCCCCGAATGCGCTTGGGCCCATTCAGTACTTC. The rearrangement uses TRBV27 and TRBJ2-4; no clear D. Trimming removed 4 bases at V and 9 bases at J, with 22 bases between. Germline CDR1 reads MNHEY; CDR2 reads SMNVEV (reference sequence). The length of the CDR3 is 16 residues.

The genes are TRBV7-2 and TRBJ1-1; D is unclear. The CDR3 has 15 amino acids. Trimming removed 2 bases at V and 3 bases at J, with 13 bases between. Germline V gene lookup returns CDR1 SGHTA and CDR2 FQGNSA. In nucleotides, the CDR3 is TGTGCCAGCAGCTTACGGCAGGCGGGCGACACTGAAGCTTTCTTT. Amino acid sequence: CASSLRQAGDTEAFF.

This rearrangement joins TRBV18 to TRBJ2-3; D possibly corresponds to TRBD2 (6 bases). Germline CDR1 and CDR2: KGHSH and LQKENI. Trimming cost V 3 bases and J 4 bases, with 8 bases left between them. This CDR3 is 13 amino acids long. The CDR3 DNA follows: TGTGCCAGCTCACCGTCGGGAGCAGATACGCAGTATTTT. Translation: CASSPSGADTQYF.

The V gene is TRBV4-2, the J gene TRBJ2-7; 9 bases map to TRBD2. CDR1 and CDR2 (germline): LGHNA, YNFKEQ. The length of the CDR3 is 18 residues. J gave up 3 bases and V 0 bases, and 12 bases lay outside the gene matches. CDR3 amino acids: CASSQEEAGGTIYYEQYF. The DNA for the CDR3 is TGTGCCAGCAGCCAAGAGGAAGCGGGGGGCACCATCTACTACGAGCAGTACTTC.

This clone was counted between two and nine times. The chain uses TRBV30 and TRBJ2-7, with D possibly being TRBD1 (6 bases). Germline V gene sequence: CDR1 GTSNPN, CDR2 SVGIG (reference sequence). Trimming removed 4 bases from V and 3 bases from J, with 10 bases in between. This CDR3 contains 12 residues. CDR3: CAWTADSYEQYF. DNA of the CDR3: TGTGCCTGGACCGCGGACAGCTACGAGCAGTACTTC.

This clone was seen a handful of times. The chain joins TRBV19 to TRBJ1-1; D is possibly TRBD1 (6 bases). Per germline, CDR1 LNHDA and CDR2 SQIVND (reference sequence). Trimming pared 8 bases from V and 3 bases from J, leaving 16 bases between. The CDR3 covers 14 residues. The CDR3 coding sequence is TGTGCCAGTGGCCACAGGGCCGAGGACACTGAAGCTTTCTTT. Translation: CASGHRAEDTEAFF.

This sequence joins TRBV4-1 and TRBJ2-5; D perhaps matches TRBD1 (6 bases). CDR3 length equals 14 residues. CDR1 is MGHRA and CDR2 is YSYEKL in the germline V gene. The V end was cut by 0 bases, the J end by 4 bases, with 9 bases between. Here the CDR3 reads CASSQDRGRETQYF. DNA of the CDR3: TGCGCCAGCAGCCAAGACAGGGGACGAGAGACCCAGTACTTC.

The chain has TRBV5-6 and TRBJ2-5, with TRBD1 matching over 7 bases. Matching the DNA end better, TRBJ2-7 makes the J call doubtful. Germline CDR1 is SGHDT and CDR2 is YYEEEE. The CDR3 is 17 residues long. CDR3 region: CASSLAGRQGGRYEQYF. In nucleotides, the CDR3 is TGTGCCAGCAGCTTGGCTGGGAGACAGGGCGGGCGGTACGAGCAGTACTTC.

V and J are TRBV13 and TRBJ2-1; D perhaps matches TRBD2 (6 bases). From germline, CDR1 is PRHDT and CDR2 FYEKMQ (reference sequence). The V gene lost 1 base and the J gene lost 6 bases, with 16 bases spanning the gap. This CDR3 spans 16 amino acids. CDR3: CASSLALLGGRNEQFF. The CDR3 DNA follows: TGTGCCAGCAGCTTAGCCCTTTTGGGAGGCCGCAATGAGCAGTTCTTC.

The genes are TRBV7-2 and TRBJ1-2; tentative D call: TRBD1 (6 bases). Germline assignment: CDR1 SGHTA and CDR2 FQGNSA. Trimming pared 5 bases from V and 2 bases from J, leaving 12 bases between. The length of the CDR3 is 14 residues. Here the CDR3 DNA reads TGTGCCAGCAGCAGGGCAGGGGTAAACTATGGCTACACCTTC. Its protein product is CASSRAGVNYGYTF.

The chain recombines TRBV27 with TRBJ1-3; no clear D gene. With 0 bases removed from V and 0 bases from J, the gap between germline ends came to 6 bases. The CDR3 is made up of 15 amino acids. Germline V gene data show CDR1 as MNHEY and CDR2 as SMNVEV (reference sequence). CDR3 sequence reads: CASSLSISSGNTIYF. CDR3 in DNA: TGTGCCAGCAGTTTATCGATTAGCTCTGGAAACACCATATATTTT.

This sequence joins TRBV5-8 and TRBJ2-7, with a possible D match to TRBD1 (6 bases). The length of the CDR3 is 15 residues. The germline V and J ends were trimmed by 0 bases and 3 bases, with 13 bases remaining between them. CDR1 SGHTS and CDR2 YDEGEE come from the germline V gene. CDR3 region: CASSLVQGLVYEQYF. DNA for the CDR3: TGTGCCAGCAGCTTGGTGCAGGGGTTGGTCTACGAGCAGTACTTC.

This clone was recorded only once. The J gene is TRBJ2-5, the V gene TRBV5-8, with 9 bases that match TRBD1. The J call may be faulty, since TRBJ2-7 better matches the DNA end. Looked up from germline, CDR1 is SGHTS and CDR2 is YDEGEE. The length of the CDR3 is 16 residues. The CDR3 protein is CASIPPAGTGNYEQYF. CDR3 sequence (DNA): TGTGCCAGCATCCCCCCAGCCGGGACAGGGAACTACGAGCAGTACTTC.

This clone was observed a few times. This chain joins TRBV5-4 and TRBJ2-3; a possible D gene is TRBD1 (5 bases). The germline CDR1 and CDR2 sequences are SGHNT and YYREEE (reference sequence). The CDR3 consists of 16 residues. Trimming stripped 0 bases from V and 4 bases from J, with 15 bases between. This CDR3 reads CASSLAGHPDPDTQYF. In DNA, the CDR3 is TGTGCCAGCAGCTTGGCCGGACATCCGGACCCAGATACGCAGTATTTT. Filled out from reference TRBV5-4 and TRBJ2-3, the complete variable domain reads ETGVTQSPTHLIKTRGQQVTLRCSSQSGHNTVSWYQQALGQGPQFIFQYYREEENGRGNFPPRFSGLQFPNYSSELNVNALELDDSALYLCASSLAGHPDPDTQYFGPGTRLTVL.

The J gene is TRBJ1-2, the V gene TRBV5-1, with 7 positions matching TRBD1. From germline, CDR1 is SGHRS and CDR2 YFSETQ. V was clipped by 6 bases and J by 3 bases; unmatched bases: 5. The CDR3 is 13 amino acids. CDR3: CASKGDRDYGYTF. In nucleotides, the CDR3 is TGCGCCAGCAAAGGAGACAGGGACTATGGCTACACCTTC.

This sequence joins TRBV5-1 and TRBJ1-1, with D possibly TRBD1 on 5 matching bases. Germline V gene lookup returns CDR1 SGHRS and CDR2 YFSETQ. The CDR3 runs 14 residues. V dropped 0 bases and J dropped 6 bases, with 12 bases sitting between them. CDR3 DNA: TGCGCCAGCAGCTTGGATCAGGGTTTCTCTGAAGCTTTCTTT. Translation: CASSLDQGFSEAFF.

The chain combines TRBV6-5 with TRBJ1-6; D remains unclear. The V end was cut by 7 bases, the J end by 10 bases, with 14 bases between. The CDR3 is 13 residues long. Germline V gene lookup returns CDR1 MNHEY and CDR2 SVGAGI. The CDR3 nucleotides read TGTGCCAGCAAACGGGATTTGAACTCACCCCTCCACTTT. As protein: CASKRDLNSPLHF.

This clone was seen a handful of times. The chain links TRBV4-1 to TRBJ2-1; no reliable D call. V was shortened by 7 bases and J by 4 bases, with 5 bases between the two germline ends. The germline V gene has CDR1 MGHRA and CDR2 YSYEKL. The CDR3 has 11 amino acids. For the CDR3, the DNA is TGCGCCAGCACCTCTTACAATGAGCAGTTCTTC. Translation gives CASTSYNEQFF.

The chain employs TRBV10-2 and TRBJ1-2; tentative D call: TRBD1 (5 bases). From germline, CDR1 is WSHSY and CDR2 SAAADI. V was clipped by 6 bases and J by 6 bases, with 8 bases between them. The CDR3 contains 11 residues. The CDR3 nucleotides read TGCGCCAGCAGGGGGCAAGATGGCTACACCTTC. Translation: CASRGQDGYTF.

The V gene is TRBV11-2, the J gene TRBJ2-3, with TRBD2 matching 12 bases. The V gene's germline CDR1 is SGHAT and CDR2 FQNNGV. The CDR3 runs 17 residues. V trimming: 5 bases; J trimming: 2 bases; junction bases outside the gene matches: 8. The CDR3 nucleotides are TGTGCCAGCAGCCCGCACTGGACTAGCGGGATCACAGATACGCAGTATTTT. Its translation is CASSPHWTSGITDTQYF.

The genes are TRBV28 and TRBJ2-7; D not resolved. The CDR3 has 13 amino acids. Germline lookup yields CDR1 MDHEN and CDR2 SYDVKM. V shed 6 bases and J shed 3 bases, with 12 bases lying between them. CDR3 nucleotides: TGTGCCAGCAGCCCCCACAGAAACTACGAGCAGTACTTC. Translation: CASSPHRNYEQYF.